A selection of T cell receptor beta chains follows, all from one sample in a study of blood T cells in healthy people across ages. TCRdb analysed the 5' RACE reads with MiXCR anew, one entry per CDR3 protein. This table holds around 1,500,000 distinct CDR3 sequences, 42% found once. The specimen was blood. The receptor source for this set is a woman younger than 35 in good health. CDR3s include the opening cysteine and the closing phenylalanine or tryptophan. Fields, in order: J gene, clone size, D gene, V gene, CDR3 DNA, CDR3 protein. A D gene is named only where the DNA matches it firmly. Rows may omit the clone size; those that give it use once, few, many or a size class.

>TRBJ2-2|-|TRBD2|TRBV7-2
TGTGCCAGCAGCTTCTCTAGCGGGAGAGGGACCGGGGAGCTGTTTTTT
CASSFSSGRGTGELFF
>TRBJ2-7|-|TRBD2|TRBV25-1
TGTGCCAGCAGTGTCGTGACTAGCGAGTACGAGCAGTACTTC
CASSVVTSEYEQYF
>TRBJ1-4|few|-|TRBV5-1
TGCGCCAGCAGCTTGGTTTCGGGGGAAAAACTGTTTTTT
CASSLVSGEKLFF
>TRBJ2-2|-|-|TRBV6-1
TGTGCCAGCAGTGTACAACAGAACACCGGGGAGCTGTTTTTT
CASSVQQNTGELFF
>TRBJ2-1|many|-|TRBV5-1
TGCGCCAGCAGCTTGGGTCAAGAGCAGTTCTTC
CASSLGQEQFF
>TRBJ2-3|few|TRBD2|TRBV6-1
TGTGCCAGCGCGTTCGTGGGTAGCGGGGAGGTTAGCACAGATACGCAGTATTTT
CASAFVGSGEVSTDTQYF
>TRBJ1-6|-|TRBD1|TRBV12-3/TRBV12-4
TGTGCCAGCAACACCGACAGGGTGAGTTCACCCCTCCACTTT
CASNTDRVSSPLHF
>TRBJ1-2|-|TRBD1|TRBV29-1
TGCAGCGCCGCAGGGGGCAATGGCTACACCTTC
CSAAGGNGYTF
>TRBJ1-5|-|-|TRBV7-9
TGTGCCAGCAGCGCGGACGGGAGTATTCAGCCCCAGCATTTT
CASSADGSIQPQHF
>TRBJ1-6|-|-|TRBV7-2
TGTGCCAGCAGCTGGGTAGATTCACCCCTCCACTTT
CASSWVDSPLHF
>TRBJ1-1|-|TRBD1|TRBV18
TGTGCCAGCTCACCACCCGGGACAGGGAACACTGAAGCTTTCTTT
CASSPPGTGNTEAFF
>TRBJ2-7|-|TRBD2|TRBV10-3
TGTGCCATCAGTGGGGGCGGGAGTCACTACGAGCAGTACTTC
CAISGGGSHYEQYF
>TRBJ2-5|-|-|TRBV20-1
TGCAGTGCACCCGCCCAAGAGACCCAGTACTTC
CSAPAQETQYF
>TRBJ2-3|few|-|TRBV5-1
TGCGCCAGCAGCTACACACCCACAGATACGCAGTATTTT
CASSYTPTDTQYF
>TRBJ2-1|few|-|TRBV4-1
TGCGCCAGCAGCCAAGAAAGGCGAAATGAGCAGTTCTTC
CASSQERRNEQFF
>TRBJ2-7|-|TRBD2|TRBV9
TGTGCCAGCAGCGTAGACCGAGCGGGGGAACTCTACAATGAGCAGTACTTC
CASSVDRAGELYNEQYF
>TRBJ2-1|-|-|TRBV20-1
TGCAGTGGGGCTAGCCCCTACGAGCAGTTCTTC
CSGASPYEQFF
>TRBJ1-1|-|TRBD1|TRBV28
TGTGCCAGCAGTTTATCGCAGGGGGCATCTGAAGCTTTCTTT
CASSLSQGASEAFF
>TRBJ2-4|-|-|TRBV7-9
TGTGCCAGCAGCTTAGGTGCAGGGAACATTCAGTACTTC
CASSLGAGNIQYF
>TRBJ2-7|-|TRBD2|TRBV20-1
TGCAGTGCTAGGGTTGGGACTTGCGGGAGGAACCACGAGCAGTACTTC
CSARVGTCGRNHEQYF
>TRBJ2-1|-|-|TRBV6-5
TGTGCCAGCAGTTCCCCCGGGACGAAGCAGTTCTTC
CASSSPGTKQFF
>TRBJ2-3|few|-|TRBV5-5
TGTGCCAGCAGCTTGGGGACCCTTGACACAGATACGCAGTATTTT
CASSLGTLDTDTQYF
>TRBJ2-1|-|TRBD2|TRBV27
TGTGCCAGCAGTTTCGACTGGACTAGCGGGACCAGAGGCGATGAGCAGTTCTTC
CASSFDWTSGTRGDEQFF
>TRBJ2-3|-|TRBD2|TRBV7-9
TGTGCCAGCAGCTTAGGGAAAATGACTAGCGGGGGGGCCGGAGATACGCAGTATTTT
CASSLGKMTSGGAGDTQYF
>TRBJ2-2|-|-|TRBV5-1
TGCGCCAGCAGCCCCGTTGGGCGGGGGCCCGGGGAGCTGTTTTTT
CASSPVGRGPGELFF
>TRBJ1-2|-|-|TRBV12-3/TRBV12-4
TGTGCCAGCACCGAGGACAGTTATGGCTACACCTTC
CASTEDSYGYTF
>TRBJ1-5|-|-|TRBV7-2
TGTGCCAGCAGCTTAGAGTCAGGGGCCTTGAGTCAGCCCCAGCATTTT
CASSLESGALSQPQHF
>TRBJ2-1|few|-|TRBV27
TGTGCCAGCAGTCTCCGGGACCCTAGTGGGGATGAGCAGTTCTTC
CASSLRDPSGDEQFF
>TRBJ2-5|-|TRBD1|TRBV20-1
TGCAGTGTCTCAGCAGGGACAGAAGAGACCCAGTACTTC
CSVSAGTEETQYF
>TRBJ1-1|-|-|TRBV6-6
TGTGCCATCGGGGCCGAGGGGCCGAACACTGAAGCTTTCTTT
CAIGAEGPNTEAFF
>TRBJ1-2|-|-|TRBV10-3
TGTGCCTTCAGGGTGGACATTGACTCTGGCTACACCTTC
CAFRVDIDSGYTF
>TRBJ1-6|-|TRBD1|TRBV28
TGTGCCAGCAGTTGGGACAGGGGGATTGTTAATTCACCCCTCCACTTT
CASSWDRGIVNSPLHF
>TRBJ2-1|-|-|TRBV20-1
TGCAGTGCTAGAGTCCTTAGCAATGAGCAGTTCTTC
CSARVLSNEQFF
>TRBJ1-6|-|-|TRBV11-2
TGTGCCAGCAGCTCGGGGGCCTTCCACAGCTCCTATAATTCACCCCTCCACTTT
CASSSGAFHSSYNSPLHF
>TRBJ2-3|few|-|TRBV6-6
TGTGCCAGCAGTTACAGGGCTAGCTGGGGCACAGATACGCAGTATTTT
CASSYRASWGTDTQYF
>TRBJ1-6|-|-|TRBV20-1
TGCAGTGCTAGAGCAGGAGGGATAGGGGGGGTTGAGTCACCCCTCCACTTT
CSARAGGIGGVESPLHF
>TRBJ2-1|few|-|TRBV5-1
TGCGCCAGCAGCCCTGGGGCTAGCCGACAAGCTGAGCAGTTCTTC
CASSPGASRQAEQFF
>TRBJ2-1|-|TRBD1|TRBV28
TGTGCCAGCAGATCCGACAGACAGGGGGGGAGGTACAATGAGCAGTTCTTC
CASRSDRQGGRYNEQFF
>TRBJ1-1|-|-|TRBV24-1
TGTGCCACCAGTGGCCCTAAAGGGGAGGTAGGCACTGAAGCTTTCTTT
CATSGPKGEVGTEAFF
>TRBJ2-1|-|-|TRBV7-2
TGTGCCAGCAGCTTGGGGAGTCTAATGAGCTCCTACAATGAGCAGTTCTTC
CASSLGSLMSSYNEQFF
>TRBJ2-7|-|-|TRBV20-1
TGCAGTGCTGAGGGGCCATCCGCCGAGCAGTACTTC
CSAEGPSAEQYF
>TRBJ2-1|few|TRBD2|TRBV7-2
TGTGCCAGCAGCCTTCAGCGGGGACCACTCCGGCACAATGAGCAGTTCTTC
CASSLQRGPLRHNEQFF
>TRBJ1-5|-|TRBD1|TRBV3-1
TGTGCCAGTGGGACAGGGGCTCAGCCCCAGCATTTT
CASGTGAQPQHF